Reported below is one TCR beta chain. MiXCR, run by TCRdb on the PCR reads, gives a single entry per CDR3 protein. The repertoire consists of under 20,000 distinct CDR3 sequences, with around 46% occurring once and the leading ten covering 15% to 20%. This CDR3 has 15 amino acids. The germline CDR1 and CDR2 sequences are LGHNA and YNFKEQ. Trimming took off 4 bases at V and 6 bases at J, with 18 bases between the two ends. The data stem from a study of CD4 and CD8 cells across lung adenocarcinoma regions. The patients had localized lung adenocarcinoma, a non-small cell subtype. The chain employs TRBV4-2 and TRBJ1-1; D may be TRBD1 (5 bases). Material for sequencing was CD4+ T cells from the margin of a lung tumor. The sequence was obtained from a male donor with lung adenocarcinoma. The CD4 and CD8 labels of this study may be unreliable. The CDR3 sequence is CASSRGEGVEAEAFF. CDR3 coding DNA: TGTGCCAGCAGCCGCGGGGAAGGGGTGGAGGCTGAAGCTTTCTTT.